This T cell receptor (beta chain) was captured in a study of monozygotic twins with inflammatory bowel disease (dated by TCRdb to about 2019). Regarding the complete study: The full study comprised some 30 monozygotic twin pairs: nine German pairs (four IBD-concordant, five IBD-discordant) and 19 IBD-discordant Danish pairs. The search for disease-associated traits relied mainly on comparing IBD patients with their genetically identical healthy co-twins within discordant pairs. Each individual had, on average, about 151 000 unique TCRalpha sequences and 181 000 unique TCRbeta sequences available for analysis. On the study overall, not on this receptor specifically: Concordant and discordant twins showed no difference in repertoire similarity, possibly because of limited statistical power. IBD patients had lower TCRbeta repertoire diversity, measured by the inverse Simpson index, than their healthy co-twins. The analysis was unable to tell different T cell subtypes apart. Because patients were on differing immunosuppressive treatments, the repertoires may have picked up extra background noise and inter-individual variability. The results gave no support for a single strong signal or clonotype linked to IBD. Fewer clonotypes were shared with other individuals by IBD patients than by healthy twins, most markedly in patients showing signs of disease activity.

The method was 5' RACE. The input for every TCR library was roughly 4,000 ng of total RNA. For each sample, cDNA synthesis was carried out in eight separate reactions using SMARTScribe reverse transcriptase. During cDNA synthesis, template switching was used to introduce unique molecular identifiers that contained a 6-nucleotide sample barcode. TCRalpha and TCRbeta cDNA was amplified by two nested PCRs of 16 and 9 cycles, with bead purification after each PCR. Before amplification, the cDNA was both treated with uracil DNA-glycosylase and purified with the QIAquick PCR purification kit. The second PCR added Illumina TruSeq-compatible adapters along with sample-specific barcodes. Library quality and concentration were assessed using TapeStation and Qubit, and approximately 5 ng of each library was pooled. Sequencing of pooled libraries was carried out on an Illumina HiSeq2500 single-index Rapid Run using 2 x 100 bp reads and custom sequencing primers. The study's own analysis went as follows. MiGEC version 1.2.6 was used for UMI-based consensus assembly, which corrected PCR and sequencing errors. MiXCR version 2.1.1 handled V(D)J alignment, clonotype assembly and CDR3 extraction. Gene usage, clonotype sharing and MAIT/NKT TCR abundance were normalised by analysing the top 1000, 10 000 and 20 000 clonotypes per sample. After downsampling to 27 000 UMIs, diversity was calculated as the inverse Simpson index using the vegan R package. Paired Mann-Whitney U tests were applied to discordant twin pairs, and Benjamini-Hochberg correction was used for multiple testing. TCRdb reprocessed the sequencing reads and holds a single record per CDR3 protein sequence, with no DNA. TCRdb, not the original authors, processed these V and J calls. The sample table includes over 100,000 distinct CDR3 sequences. The ten top clones hold about an eighth of the sample.

On this clonotype: Its binding antigen is unknown.

CDR1 is given as LGHDT and CDR2 as YNNKEL, both from the germline V gene (reference sequence). From cysteine to phenylalanine, the CDR3 is 15 amino acids long. DNA was not recorded. An approximately 2.5 ml peripheral blood sample was drawn into PAXgene tubes per donor and stored at -80°C. Without any T cell sorting, total RNA was extracted from whole blood using the PAXgene blood miRNA kit on an automated QIAcube. Peripheral blood from monozygotic twin pairs concordant or discordant for inflammatory bowel disease was subjected to deep TCRalpha and TCRbeta repertoire profiling with unique molecular barcoding. Smoking habits were recorded for all twin pairs, with individuals classified as current, former or never smokers.

The specimen sequenced was blood. The receptor was isolated from a human donor with ulcerative colitis or Crohn's disease, or a healthy co-twin of an affected twin (not recorded which). Recombination linked TRBV3-1 to TRBJ2-2. This receptor carries the CDR3 CASSQVAGFTGELFF. The CDR3, completed at both ends by the reference TRBV3-1 and TRBJ2-2 genes, gives the full variable domain DTAVSQTPKYLVTQMGNDKSIKCEQNLGHDTMYWYKQDSKKFLKIMFSYNNKELIINETVPNRFSPKSPDKAHLNLHINSLELGDSAVYFCASSQVAGFTGELFFGEGSRLTVL.